This T cell receptor (beta chain) was retrieved from a study of T cells in Graves' hyperthyroidism and ophthalmopathy. Whole-study findings and limits: Blood also held most thyroid clonotypes expanded beyond 0.001.

Germline V lookup: CDR1 LGHDT, CDR2 YNNKEL (reference sequence). The CDR3 runs 14 residues. Trimming stripped 0 bases from V and 5 bases from J, with 10 bases between. Clinical symptoms, serum thyroxine, TRAb, thyroid ultrasound and orbital computed tomography established diagnosis. It was RNA transcripts that yielded the amplified TCR beta CDR3 regions. Using the HTBI primer set, a first-round RT-PCR was run on the TCR CDR3. In TCRdb, the multiplex PCR reads were re-called with MiXCR into one record per CDR3 protein. Here the sample spans around 340,000 distinct CDR3 sequences, 21% being singletons. This clonotype was seen many times. As yet, its antigen is unknown.

This TCR was recovered from a woman aged 45 to 65 with Graves' hyperthyroidism. The chain employs TRBV3-1 and TRBJ2-5, with D uncertain. Sequenced: blood. The chain's CDR3 is CASSQELGSETQYF. The CDR3 DNA is TGTGCCAGCAGCCAAGAACTTGGCTCGGAGACCCAGTACTTC.